The 29 T cell receptor beta chains presented below share a single source sample, sequenced in a study of circulating and synovial CD4+ cells in juvenile arthritis. Generated by immunoSEQ multiplex PCR, the TCRdb table keeps only in-frame clones and is missing some. Of 30,000 to 40,000 clones listed, nearly 95% are singletons. The sample consisted of CD4+ T cells from blood. The origin of the receptors is a human donor with juvenile idiopathic arthritis.

This sequence joins TRBV7-8 and TRBJ1-5, with D perhaps matching TRBD1 (6 bases). CDR3 size: 18 residues. The germline V gene encodes CDR1 SGHVS and CDR2 FQNEAQ. Trimming removed 0 bases at V and 0 bases at J, with 15 bases between. CDR3 bases: TGTGCCAGCAGCTTAGCAGTCGGGCAGGGGTATAGCAATCAGCCCCAGCATTTT. As protein: CASSLAVGQGYSNQPQHF. The entire variable domain, with the rest obtained from reference TRBV7-8 and TRBJ1-5, is as follows: GAGVSQSPRYKVAKRGQDVALRCDPISGHVSLFWYQQALGQGPEFLTYFQNEAQLDKSGLPSDRFFAERPEGSVSTLKIQRTQQEDSAVYLCASSLAVGQGYSNQPQHFGDGTRLSIL.

This sequence joins TRBV6-1 and TRBJ2-2, with D possibly matching TRBD1 (6 bases). This CDR3 has 14 residues. Germline V gene data show CDR1 as MNHNS and CDR2 as SASEGT. V was cut by 2 bases and J by 6 bases, with 10 bases left in between. Here the CDR3 reads CASSELQGPGELFF. DNA of the CDR3: TGTGCCAGCAGTGAATTACAGGGACCCGGGGAGCTGTTTTTT.

The chain is built from TRBV2 and TRBJ2-3; D possibly corresponds to TRBD1 (6 bases). V gave up 7 bases and J gave up 4 bases, with 15 bases separating them. Germline-derived CDR1 and CDR2 are SNHLY and FYNNEI. This CDR3 is 14 amino acids long. As DNA, the CDR3 is TGTGCCAGCAAGGCCATAGGGGGTCCAGATACGCAGTATTTT. This gives the protein CASKAIGGPDTQYF. The full variable domain, in which reference TRBV2 and TRBJ2-3 provide the parts outside the CDR3, is EPEVTQTPSHQVTQMGQEVILRCVPISNHLYFYWYRQILGQKVEFLVSFYNNEISEKSEIFDDQFSVERPDGSNFTLKIRSTKLEDSAMYFCASKAIGGPDTQYFGPGTRLTVL.

CDR3 coding DNA: TGTGCCAGCAGCCCTCCGACTAGCGGGAGCAGGTACGAGCAGTACTTC. Translation: CASSPPTSGSRYEQYF. The chain is built from TRBV5-6 and TRBJ2-7; 12 bases fit TRBD2. The germline CDR1 and CDR2 sequences are SGHDT and YYEEEE. Trimming took 4 bases from V and 4 from J; bases not matched to a gene: 9. The CDR3 runs 16 residues.

The CDR3 loop reads CASSDRGRATGANVLTF. The CDR3 DNA follows: TGTGCCAGCAGTGACAGGGGGCGCGCTACTGGGGCCAACGTCCTGACTTTC. The gene calls are TRBV6-1 and TRBJ2-6, with 8 positions matching TRBD1. Germline CDR1 MNHNS, CDR2 SASEGT. There are 17 residues in the CDR3. Unmatched junction bases numbered 6, after V lost 3 bases and J lost 2 bases.

The CDR3 is CAISLDRGGYTF. The CDR3 nucleotides are TGTGCCATCAGCTTGGACAGGGGCGGCTACACCTTC. The V gene is TRBV10-3, the J gene TRBJ1-2, with 9 bases fitting TRBD1. With 6 bases clipped from V and 8 bases from J, the junction kept 4 bases outside the gene matches. The CDR3 length is 12 residues. Germline V gene sequence: CDR1 ENHRY, CDR2 SYGVKD.

This clone has a single count. The chain has TRBV14 and TRBJ2-7; 10 nucleotides line up with TRBD2. V was pared by 3 bases and J by 0 bases, with 8 bases of the junction left unmatched. The length of the CDR3 is 17 residues. The germline gives CDR1 SGHDN, CDR2 FVKESK. In nucleotides, the CDR3 is TGTGCCAGCAGCCACCTTCGGACTAGCGGAGGCTCCTACGAGCAGTACTTC. As protein: CASSHLRTSGGSYEQYF.

DNA for the CDR3: TGTGCCAGCAGACGAATAGCGGGGGGGCCTGGCGAGCAGTACTTC. It translates to CASRRIAGGPGEQYF. This chain joins TRBV27 and TRBJ2-7; 11 bases fit TRBD2. V gave up 6 bases and J gave up 6 bases; unmatched junction bases: 10. The CDR3 contains 15 residues. Germline loops: CDR1 MNHEY, CDR2 SMNVEV (reference sequence).

This clone was counted a few times. The gene calls are TRBV9 and TRBJ1-6, with 7 bases that match TRBD1. The junction had 2 bases not matched to a gene; V was cut back by 7 bases and J by 7 bases. The CDR3 runs 12 residues. Germline values: CDR1 SGDLS, CDR2 YYNGEE. CDR3 DNA sequence: TGTGCCAGCGGGGACAGCAATTCACCCCTCCACTTT. It yields the protein CASGDSNSPLHF.

This clone was picked up a small number of times. V is TRBV29-1 and J is TRBJ1-1; D is unresolved. This CDR3 region has 13 residues. The V gene lost 2 bases and the J gene lost 0 bases, with 7 bases spanning the gap. Looked up from germline, CDR1 is SQVTM and CDR2 is ANQGSEA. CDR3 in amino acids: CSVERRLNTEAFF. The CDR3 region has the DNA TGCAGCGTTGAAAGGCGGTTGAACACTGAAGCTTTCTTT.

The chain joins TRBV2 to TRBJ2-2; 8 bases match TRBD2. This CDR3 is built from 15 residues. Trimming took 8 bases from V and 6 from J; bases not matched to a gene: 11. Per germline, CDR1 SNHLY and CDR2 FYNNEI. As DNA, the CDR3 is TGTGCCAGCTGCATATTAGCGGGGTTCGCCGGGGAGCTGTTTTTT. Its translation is CASCILAGFAGELFF.

The gene calls are TRBV4-2 and TRBJ2-5; 13 bases line up with TRBD2. This CDR3 spans 15 amino acids. V shed 5 bases, J shed 5 bases, and the junction held 5 bases outside the gene matches. Germline loops: CDR1 LGHNA, CDR2 YNFKEQ. DNA of the CDR3: TGTGCCAGCAGCACTAGCGGGGGGGCCCTCGAGACCCAGTACTTC. Its protein is CASSTSGGALETQYF.

The chain's CDR3 is CASSIDSGGYEQYF. CDR3 sequence (DNA): TGTGCCAGTAGTATAGATTCCGGCGGCTACGAGCAGTACTTC. The V gene is TRBV19, the J gene TRBJ2-7, with D unclear. The ends were cut back, 0 bases at V and 3 bases at J, with 9 bases in the middle. This CDR3 region has 14 residues. CDR1 is LNHDA and CDR2 is SQIVND in the germline V gene (reference sequence).

The count of this clone is one. The rearrangement joins TRBV28 to TRBJ1-5, with D tentatively TRBD1 (5 bases). CDR1 MDHEN and CDR2 SYDVKM come from the germline V gene. This CDR3 has 16 residues. The V end lost 6 bases, the J end lost 2 bases, and 17 bases lay between the germline ends. The CDR3 bases are TGTGCCAGCAGCCGGCAGGGACTAAGTGGCAATCAGCCCCAGCATTTT. The encoded protein is CASSRQGLSGNQPQHF.

This chain joins TRBV14 and TRBJ2-5; 12 nucleotides line up with TRBD1. The CDR3 extends over 15 amino acids. Germline-derived CDR1 and CDR2 are SGHDN and FVKESK. V lost 4 bases to trimming and J lost 5 bases; unmatched junction nucleotides: 5. CDR3 sequence: CASSPGTGGRETQYF. CDR3 DNA sequence: TGTGCCAGCAGCCCGGGGACAGGGGGCAGGGAGACCCAGTACTTC.

The rearrangement uses TRBV15 and TRBJ1-3, with D perhaps matching TRBD1 (5 bases). Germline V gene sequence: CDR1 LNHNV, CDR2 YYDKDF (reference sequence). V lost 0 bases and J 4 bases, leaving 10 bases between the germline ends. The CDR3 loop spans 15 amino acids. CDR3 DNA: TGTGCCACCAGCAGAGATAAAGGGGCCGGAAACACCATATATTTT. It is translated as CATSRDKGAGNTIYF.

The chain recombines TRBV19 with TRBJ1-1; D call uncertain. CDR1 LNHDA and CDR2 SQIVND come from the germline V gene (reference sequence). This CDR3 region has 15 residues. V was cut by 1 base and J by 0 bases, with 9 bases left in between. The DNA of the CDR3 is TGTGCCAGTAGTATAGTTGCAGCGTTGAACACTGAAGCTTTCTTT. Amino acid sequence: CASSIVAALNTEAFF.

The chain has TRBV10-3 and TRBJ1-1; D may be TRBD1 (5 bases). V gave up 0 bases and J gave up 0 bases, with 14 bases separating them. Per germline, CDR1 ENHRY and CDR2 SYGVKD. The CDR3 runs to 17 residues. CDR3 residues: CAISESNRKIMNTEAFF. DNA for the CDR3: TGTGCCATCAGTGAGTCAAACAGGAAAATTATGAACACTGAAGCTTTCTTT.

The chain is built from TRBV7-2 and TRBJ2-7; unclear D gene. The CDR3 loop spans 15 amino acids. CDR1 and CDR2 (germline): SGHTA, FQGNSA. The ends were cut back, 3 bases at V and 0 bases at J, with 12 bases in the middle. In DNA form, the CDR3 reads TGTGCCAGCAGCTTCTCCGGTACCCGCTCCTACGAGCAGTACTTC. It codes for CASSFSGTRSYEQYF.

The CDR3 protein is CATSFGTEYQPQHF. CDR3 nucleotides: TGTGCCACCAGCTTCGGGACAGAGTATCAGCCCCAGCATTTT. The V call is TRBV15, the J call TRBJ1-5; 7 bases fit TRBD1. V dropped 5 bases and J dropped 5; count of bases not matched to a gene: 6. This CDR3 comprises 14 residues. Germline V gene data show CDR1 as LNHNV and CDR2 as YYDKDF (reference sequence).

The chain joins TRBV28 to TRBJ2-2; the match to TRBD2 covers 7 bases. The CDR3 has 13 amino acids. V lost 6 bases and J lost 4; bases outside the gene matches: 2. In germline, CDR1 is MDHEN, CDR2 SYDVKM. The CDR3: CASRRETTGELFF. The CDR3 DNA sequence: TGTGCCAGCAGGCGGGAGACCACCGGGGAGCTGTTTTTT.

In regard to this clone: The sample carries other DNA sequences with the same CDR3. The chain recombines TRBV2 with TRBJ2-5, with 9 bases fitting TRBD2. CDR3 length: 14 amino acids. Germline values: CDR1 SNHLY, CDR2 FYNNEI. Trimming took 6 bases from V and 3 from J; bases not matched to a gene: 5. The DNA of the CDR3 is TGTGCCAGCAGCAGGCGGGGGGGCGAAGAGACCCAGTACTTC. It encodes CASSRRGGEETQYF.

The chain uses TRBV28 and TRBJ2-1; D gene unclear. CDR3 length: 14 residues. Looked up from germline, CDR1 is MDHEN and CDR2 is SYDVKM. Trimming shortened V by 8 bases and J by 2 bases, and 13 bases separated the two germline ends. The CDR3 loop is CASESFGAYNEQFF. In DNA form, the CDR3 reads TGTGCCAGCGAGTCTTTTGGAGCCTACAATGAGCAGTTCTTC.

Only one count was recorded for this clone. The chain carries TRBV28 and TRBJ1-2; perhaps TRBD1 as D (6 bases). The ends were cut back, 5 bases at V and 10 bases at J, with 20 bases in the middle. The germline gives CDR1 MDHEN, CDR2 SYDVKM. The CDR3 has 14 residues. The CDR3: CASSGSGTPSFYTF. The CDR3 nucleotides are TGTGCCAGCAGTGGCTCCGGGACACCTTCTTTCTACACCTTC.

The chain employs TRBV19 and TRBJ2-1; 7 bases fit TRBD2. Germline values: CDR1 LNHDA, CDR2 SQIVND (reference sequence). CDR3 length: 14 amino acids. V shed 1 base, J shed 8 bases, and the junction held 5 bases outside the gene matches. DNA of the CDR3: TGTGCCAGTAGTATAGGACTAGCCGGGGATGAGCAGTTCTTC. Translation: CASSIGLAGDEQFF.

This chain uses TRBV28 with TRBJ2-7; 8 bases are shared with TRBD2. This CDR3 contains 14 residues. Germline V CDR1 and CDR2: MDHEN, SYDVKM. V lost 5 bases and J lost 2; bases outside the gene matches: 5. The CDR3 DNA sequence: TGTGCCAGCAGTGCATTAGCGGGGACCTACGAGCAGTACTTC. It translates to CASSALAGTYEQYF. Variable domain in full (rest from reference TRBV28 and TRBJ2-7): DVKVTQSSRYLVKRTGEKVFLECVQDMDHENMFWYRQDPGLGLRLIYFSYDVKMKEKGDIPEGYSVSREKKERFSLILESASTNQTSMYLCASSALAGTYEQYFGPGTRLTVT.

This clone has just one count. The chain carries TRBV27 and TRBJ2-2, with D unresolved. V was clipped by 0 bases and J by 0 bases, with 8 bases between them. CDR1 is MNHEY and CDR2 is SMNVEV in the germline V gene (reference sequence). This CDR3 comprises 16 residues. The CDR3 DNA is TGTGCCAGCAGTTTATCAGGAGTAGCGAACACCGGGGAGCTGTTTTTT. Residues: CASSLSGVANTGELFF.

The CDR3 reads CASSRGQGREQYF. The CDR3 DNA follows: TGTGCCAGCAGCCGTGGACAGGGACGCGAGCAGTACTTC. The rearrangement links TRBV7-3 to TRBJ2-7, with 8 bases aligning to TRBD1. The CDR3 spans 13 residues. V lost 5 bases to trimming and J lost 6 bases; unmatched junction nucleotides: 6. The germline gives CDR1 SGHTA, CDR2 FQGTGA.

The chain joins TRBV5-1 to TRBJ2-7; 9 bases are shared with TRBD2. The CDR3 contains 15 residues. Germline assignment: CDR1 SGHRS and CDR2 YFSETQ. J gave up 4 bases and V 0 bases, and 5 bases lay outside the gene matches. The CDR3 region has the DNA TGCGCCAGCAGCTTGGAAGCTAGCGGGGTATACGAGCAGTACTTC. Encoded protein: CASSLEASGVYEQYF.